The 29 T cell receptor beta chains in this list originate from one sample, sequenced in a study of T cell responses to AZD1222 COVID-19 vaccine. Repertoires were generated with immunoSEQ multiplex PCR, while TCRdb's copy carries only in-frame clones and drops some. The sample consists of roughly 100,000 clones, roughly nine tenths of them appearing once. Here the sequenced sample was peripheral blood, taken on day 0 of AZD1222 vaccination. The receptors were gathered from an adult in good health.

J is TRBJ1-5 and V is TRBV25-1; D uncertain. The germline CDR1 and CDR2 sequences are MGHDK and SYGVNS. V was cut by 0 bases and J by 6 bases, with 9 bases left in between. The CDR3 length is 14 residues. CDR3 region: CASSEYLNTQPQHF. The CDR3 coding sequence is TGTGCCAGCAGTGAATACCTCAACACTCAGCCCCAGCATTTT.

This chain connects TRBV12-5 to TRBJ1-1; 7 bases line up with TRBD1. The V gene end was trimmed by 1 base and the J gene end by 5 bases; junction bases not matched to a gene: 1. The CDR3 spans 13 residues. CDR1 is LGHNT and CDR2 is FRNRAP in the germline V gene. CDR3 sequence reads: CASGLEQGTEAFF. The CDR3 DNA sequence: TGTGCTAGTGGTTTGGAACAGGGGACTGAAGCTTTCTTT.

In this sample, this clone turned up once. V is TRBV5-1 and J is TRBJ1-2, with D unclear. Trimming shortened V by 0 bases and J by 0 bases, and 6 bases separated the two germline ends. The CDR3 covers 14 residues. Germline assignment: CDR1 SGHRS and CDR2 YFSETQ. CDR3 nucleotides: TGCGCCAGCAGCTTGGATTCTGCTAACTATGGCTACACCTTC. Translating gives CASSLDSANYGYTF.

This clone was seen once. The chain is built from TRBV29-1 and TRBJ2-5; 8 nucleotides agree with TRBD1. The germline V gene has CDR1 SQVTM and CDR2 ANQGSEA. V shed 4 bases and J 3 bases; nucleotides not matched to a gene: 7. The CDR3 length is 14 residues. The CDR3 DNA sequence: TGCAGCGTTGGCCAGGGGGCGAATGAAGAGACCCAGTACTTC. Amino acid sequence: CSVGQGANEETQYF.

V usage is TRBV29-1 and J usage is TRBJ1-2; no firm D call. This CDR3 is 15 amino acids long. V was shortened by 5 bases and J by 3 bases, with 19 bases between the two germline ends. Germline V gene data show CDR1 as SQVTM and CDR2 as ANQGSEA. The CDR3 DNA reads TGCAGCGTTACTGCAGGAACCAAACATTACTATGGCTACACCTTC. This translates into CSVTAGTKHYYGYTF. The full variable domain, rest sourced from reference TRBV29-1 and TRBJ1-2, is SAVISQKPSRDICQRGTSLTIQCQVDSQVTMMFWYRQQPGQSLTLIATANQGSEATYESGFVIDKFPISRPNLTFSTLTVSNMSPEDSSIYLCSVTAGTKHYYGYTFGSGTRLTVV.

Concerning this clone: A junction boundary mismatches the germline segment, possibly from a read error. The rearrangement links TRBV7-7 to TRBJ1-6, with a weak D call TRBD1 (6 bases). Looked up from germline, CDR1 is SSHAT and CDR2 is FNYEAQ (reference sequence). The CDR3 is 18 residues long. The CDR3 loop is CASSLPLGARSYNSPLHF. The CDR3 DNA is TGTGCTAGCAGCTTACCGTTGGGGGCGCGCTCCTATAATTCACCCCTCCACTTT.

This chain links TRBV4-2 with TRBJ2-5; 9 bases map to TRBD2. The ends lost 1 base at V and 1 base at J; junction bases unmatched: 4. Germline CDR1 reads LGHNA; CDR2 reads YNFKEQ. The CDR3 runs to 16 residues. CDR3 nucleotide sequence: TGTGCCAGCAGCCAAGGAAATAGCGGGGGCCAAGAGACCCAGTACTTC. Translation gives CASSQGNSGGQETQYF.

The chain couples TRBV27 to TRBJ2-3; the match to TRBD2 covers 8 bases. This CDR3 contains 16 residues. J gave up 0 bases and V 5 bases, and 7 bases lay outside the gene matches. CDR1 and CDR2 from the germline V gene are MNHEY and SMNVEV (reference sequence). As DNA, the CDR3 is TGTGCCAGCAGTACCCGTAGCGGGGCGAGCACAGATACGCAGTATTTT. Its translation: CASSTRSGASTDTQYF.

This chain connects TRBV4-1 to TRBJ1-5, with 12 bases lining up with TRBD1. The germline gives CDR1 MGHRA, CDR2 YSYEKL. CDR3 size: 15 residues. V gave up 2 bases and J gave up 6 bases; unmatched junction bases: 2. The CDR3 region has the DNA TGCGCCAGCAGCCAACCGGGACAGGGGGCTCAGCCCCAGCATTTT. Translating it yields CASSQPGQGAQPQHF.

The chain uses TRBV3-1 (or the pseudogene TRBV3-2) and TRBJ2-1; TRBD2 might be the D (5 bases). Germline CDR1 and CDR2: LGHDT and YNNKEL (reference sequence). There are 19 residues in the CDR3. Trimming cost V 4 bases and J 0 bases, with 22 bases left between them. CDR3 region: CASSRFILGSTSSYNEQFF. Here the CDR3 DNA reads TGTGCCAGCAGCCGGTTTATTTTAGGGAGCACGAGCTCCTACAATGAGCAGTTCTTC.

The chain joins TRBV6-2 or TRBV6-3 to TRBJ1-5; D unclear. This CDR3 is built from 14 residues. Trimming removed 0 bases at V and 4 bases at J, with 7 bases between. Germline CDR1 is MNHEY and CDR2 is SVGEGT. This CDR3 is CASSYSSQNQPQHF. CDR3 coding DNA: TGTGCCAGCAGTTACTCTTCCCAGAATCAGCCCCAGCATTTT.

The chain joins TRBV7-9 to TRBJ2-2; D unclear. The ends were cut back, 5 bases at V and 3 bases at J, with 10 bases in the middle. CDR1 is SEHNR and CDR2 is FQNEAQ in the germline V gene (reference sequence). The CDR3 is 14 amino acids. CDR3 in DNA: TGTGCCAGCAGCCCAGGAAGGGACACCGGGGAGCTGTTTTTT. Its protein product is CASSPGRDTGELFF.

The V and J genes are TRBV9 and TRBJ2-7; D is perhaps TRBD1 or TRBD2 (5 bases each). CDR3 size: 14 residues. Trimming removed 3 bases from V and 2 bases from J, with 12 bases in between. Germline loops: CDR1 SGDLS, CDR2 YYNGEE. The CDR3 DNA reads TGTGCCAGCAGCGGCCGGGACGACACCTACGAGCAGTACTTC. Amino acids: CASSGRDDTYEQYF.

The genes are TRBV6-5 and TRBJ2-1; a weak D match, TRBD2 (5 bases). V lost 6 bases, J lost 7 bases, and 16 bases lay in between. The CDR3 has 14 amino acids. Germline V gene sequence: CDR1 MNHEY, CDR2 SVGAGI. As DNA, the CDR3 is TGTGCCAGCAGAACGGAGAGGGAGCAGAATGAGCAGTTCTTC. It yields the protein CASRTEREQNEQFF.

The chain joins TRBV10-1 to TRBJ2-1; 14 bases fit TRBD2. The V gene's germline CDR1 is WNHNN and CDR2 SYGVQD (reference sequence). V trimming: 4 bases; J trimming: 10 bases; junction bases outside the gene matches: 9. This CDR3 comprises 16 residues. The CDR3 here is CASSAGTSGSRVEQFF. In nucleotides, the CDR3 is TGCGCCAGCAGTGCCGGGACTAGCGGGAGTAGGGTCGAGCAGTTCTTC.

The chain combines TRBV7-3 with TRBJ2-7; 7 bases are shared with TRBD1. Germline trimming cut 8 bases from V and 7 bases from J; bases unmatched to any gene: 20. CDR1 and CDR2 from the germline V gene are SGHTA and FQGTGA. There are 16 residues in the CDR3. CDR3: CASGPLSRGPWEEQYF. In DNA form, the CDR3 reads TGTGCCAGCGGCCCACTGTCAAGGGGGCCATGGGAGGAGCAGTACTTC.

The genes are TRBV7-9 and TRBJ1-2; the D is unclear. The V gene lost 1 base and the J gene lost 7 bases, with 13 bases spanning the gap. The CDR3 spans 14 residues. Germline V gene lookup returns CDR1 SEHNR and CDR2 FQNEAQ (reference sequence). The CDR3 region is CASSLEGPTSGYTF. The CDR3, as DNA: TGTGCCAGCAGCTTAGAAGGACCTACTAGTGGCTACACCTTC.

The chain employs TRBV2 and TRBJ2-3; no reliable D call. The CDR3 is made up of 12 amino acids. Germline V gene lookup returns CDR1 SNHLY and CDR2 FYNNEI. V was pared by 9 bases and J by 6 bases, with 13 bases between. The CDR3 reads CARDGLRDTQYF. The CDR3 bases are TGTGCCAGGGACGGTTTAAGGGATACGCAGTATTTT. Combining the CDR3 with reference TRBV2 and TRBJ2-3 gives the whole variable domain EPEVTQTPSHQVTQMGQEVILRCVPISNHLYFYWYRQILGQKVEFLVSFYNNEISEKSEIFDDQFSVERPDGSNFTLKIRSTKLEDSAMYFCARDGLRDTQYFGPGTRLTVL.

V gene TRBV6-5 combines with J gene TRBJ1-5; 9 bases are shared with TRBD1. V shed 6 bases, J shed 4 bases, and the junction held 7 bases outside the gene matches. CDR1 is MNHEY, CDR2 SVGAGI, per germline. This CDR3 has 15 amino acids. In DNA form, the CDR3 reads TGTGCCAGCAGACCCCGGGACAGGGAAAATCAGCCCCAGCATTTT. Protein sequence: CASRPRDRENQPQHF.

J is TRBJ1-2 and V is TRBV10-1, with unresolved D. Trimming took 5 bases from V and 4 from J, leaving 11 bases between them. The CDR3 covers 13 residues. Germline loops: CDR1 WNHNN, CDR2 SYGVQD (reference sequence). CDR3: CASSPDPAYGYTF. In DNA form, the CDR3 reads TGCGCCAGCAGTCCCGACCCGGCCTATGGCTACACCTTC.

This clone turned up a few times. The J gene is TRBJ1-6, the V gene TRBV7-9; D gene ambiguous. The CDR3 has 14 amino acids. Germline V gene lookup returns CDR1 SEHNR and CDR2 FQNEAQ (reference sequence). V was clipped by 5 bases and J by 9 bases, with 14 bases between them. The CDR3 here is CASSHEERSSPLHF. The CDR3 DNA sequence: TGTGCCAGCAGCCACGAGGAGAGAAGTTCACCCCTCCACTTT.

V is TRBV9 and J is TRBJ2-1, with D maybe TRBD2 (6 bases). From germline, CDR1 is SGDLS and CDR2 YYNGEE. Deletions cut 3 bases from V and 0 bases from J, with 16 bases between. CDR3 length equals 17 residues. As DNA, the CDR3 is TGTGCCAGCAGCGCCACAGGCCGGGGGAGCTCCTACAATGAGCAGTTCTTC. Translation: CASSATGRGSSYNEQFF.

Points on this clone: The same CDR3 can be traced to other DNA sequences in this sample. The V and J genes are TRBV7-2 and TRBJ2-7, with no clear D. V gave up 5 bases and J gave up 3 bases, with 5 bases separating them. CDR3 length: 11 residues. Germline CDR1 is SGHTA and CDR2 is FQGNSA. In DNA form, the CDR3 reads TGTGCCAGCAGCCTAAGCTACGAGCAGTACTTC. Protein sequence: CASSLSYEQYF.

The CDR3 region has the DNA TGTGCCAGCAGTACAGGGGGCACCCCTACTGAAGCTTTCTTT. Translation gives CASSTGGTPTEAFF. The chain combines TRBV28 with TRBJ1-1; 9 bases map to TRBD1. CDR3 size: 14 residues. Germline values: CDR1 MDHEN, CDR2 SYDVKM. V shed 5 bases, J shed 5 bases, and the junction held 6 bases outside the gene matches.

The chain joins TRBV12-3 or TRBV12-4 to TRBJ2-3, with D unclear. This CDR3 comprises 12 residues. The V gene lost 1 base and the J gene lost 5 bases, with 4 bases spanning the gap. CDR3 amino acids: CASSLVRDTQYF. CDR3 bases: TGTGCCAGCAGTTTAGTGAGAGATACGCAGTATTTT.

This sequence joins TRBV27 and TRBJ2-2; TRBD2 matches 13 bases. In germline, CDR1 is MNHEY, CDR2 SMNVEV (reference sequence). Trimming removed 6 bases from V and 4 bases from J; junction bases left unmatched: 23. The CDR3 is 22 residues long. Here the CDR3 reads CASSLIGYGLAGEWSFTGELFF. For the CDR3, the DNA is TGTGCCAGCAGCCTTATCGGGTATGGACTAGCGGGAGAGTGGAGTTTCACCGGGGAGCTGTTTTTT.

The rearrangement links TRBV13 to TRBJ2-2; D not resolved. V was clipped by 3 bases and J by 0 bases, with 8 bases between them. Germline V gives CDR1 PRHDT, CDR2 FYEKMQ (reference sequence). This CDR3 is built from 15 residues. The CDR3 nucleotides are TGTGCCAGCAGCTTGGAGCCTACGAACACCGGGGAGCTGTTTTTT. Residues: CASSLEPTNTGELFF.

This clone was observed a single time. The chain has TRBV28 and TRBJ2-7; D not resolved. Germline assignment: CDR1 MDHEN and CDR2 SYDVKM. The V and J ends lost 4 bases and 6 bases respectively, with 7 bases between them. This CDR3 comprises 11 residues. This CDR3 is CASSSTSEQYF. CDR3 coding DNA: TGTGCCAGCAGTTCAACGTCCGAGCAGTACTTC.

V is TRBV9 and J is TRBJ1-1, with a possible D match to TRBD1 (6 bases). CDR1 and CDR2 from the germline V gene are SGDLS and YYNGEE. The V gene lost 5 bases and the J gene lost 11 bases, with 19 bases spanning the gap. This CDR3 is built from 13 residues. The DNA of the CDR3 is TGTGCCAGCAGTGTCCAACAGGGTTCAGGGGCTTTCTTT. Translation gives CASSVQQGSGAFF. Full variable domain (outside the CDR3, taken from reference TRBV9 and TRBJ1-1): DSGVTQTPKHLITATGQRVTLRCSPRSGDLSVYWYQQSLDQGLQFLIQYYNGEERAKGNILERFSAQQFPDLHSELNLSSLELGDSALYFCASSVQQGSGAFFGQGTRLTVV.